One sample yielded the 27 T cell receptor beta chains listed below, sequenced in a study of blood T cell repertoires in COVID-19. The repertoire was sequenced with immunoSEQ multiplex PCR; TCRdb's copy has only in-frame clones and lacks some. The sample has a few hundred thousand clones; 88% are singletons. The specimen sequenced was peripheral blood. Source of these receptors: a man aged 70-80 years with acute or convalescent COVID-19.

The chain recombines TRBV28 with TRBJ2-7; tentative D call: TRBD1 (6 bases). Germline values: CDR1 MDHEN, CDR2 SYDVKM. Trimming cost V 4 bases and J 1 base, with 14 bases left between them. CDR3 length: 15 amino acids. The CDR3 protein is CASSSPGQLSYEQYF. Written as DNA, the CDR3 is TGTGCCAGCAGTTCACCGGGACAACTATCCTACGAGCAGTACTTC.

V is TRBV7-3 and J is TRBJ2-1; 9 bases are a match to TRBD2. The CDR3 is made up of 13 amino acids. CDR1 and CDR2 from the germline V gene are SGHTA and FQGTGA. After removal of 9 bases from V and 9 bases from J, the junction contained 9 bases not matched to a gene. The CDR3 region has the DNA TGTGCCAGTGCTAGCGGGGTTACAGGTGAGCAGTTCTTC. Residues: CASASGVTGEQFF.

The gene calls are TRBV5-1 and TRBJ2-1; 9 positions match TRBD2. Per germline, CDR1 SGHRS and CDR2 YFSETQ. Trimming at V came to 5 bases and at J to 3 bases, leaving 3 bases not matched to a gene. The CDR3 loop spans 14 amino acids. The CDR3 spells CASRTSGYYNEQFF. The CDR3 region has the DNA TGCGCCAGCAGAACTAGCGGGTACTACAATGAGCAGTTCTTC.

The chain is built from TRBV5-4 and TRBJ2-7; possibly TRBD1 for D (5 bases). CDR1 and CDR2 (germline): SGHNT, YYREEE (reference sequence). This CDR3 comprises 16 residues. V was pared by 0 bases and J by 1 base, with 14 bases between. The CDR3: CASSLGLGRESYEQYF. CDR3 DNA: TGTGCCAGCAGCTTGGGCCTCGGCAGGGAATCCTACGAGCAGTACTTC. Full variable domain (outside the CDR3, taken from reference TRBV5-4 and TRBJ2-7): ETGVTQSPTHLIKTRGQQVTLRCSSQSGHNTVSWYQQALGQGPQFIFQYYREEENGRGNFPPRFSGLQFPNYSSELNVNALELDDSALYLCASSLGLGRESYEQYFGPGTRLTVT.

This clone was observed a single time. The chain couples TRBV7-8 to TRBJ2-2; 8 bases match TRBD1. The V and J ends lost 5 bases and 0 bases, in that order; junction bases with no gene match: 5. Germline V CDR1 and CDR2: SGHVS, FQNEAQ. The CDR3 loop spans 16 amino acids. In nucleotides, the CDR3 is TGTGCCAGCAGCATACAGGGGGATACGAACACCGGGGAGCTGTTTTTT. Protein: CASSIQGDTNTGELFF.

The chain has TRBV7-2 and TRBJ2-7, with 12 positions matching TRBD2. With 5 bases clipped from V and 5 bases from J, the junction kept 16 bases outside the gene matches. CDR1 is SGHTA, CDR2 FQGNSA, per germline. The CDR3 spans 18 residues. The CDR3 bases are TGTGCCAGCAGCGCCCGACTAGCGGGAGTCTACGGGGGCCACGAGCAGTACTTC. Protein sequence: CASSARLAGVYGGHEQYF.

This sequence joins TRBV6-2 or TRBV6-3 and TRBJ2-2; no clear D gene. The germline gives CDR1 MNHEY, CDR2 SVGEGT. The CDR3 is made up of 15 amino acids. Trimming pared 2 bases from V and 0 bases from J, leaving 7 bases between. The CDR3 bases are TGTGCCAGCAGTTACGTCTCCCCGAACACCGGGGAGCTGTTTTTT. It codes for CASSYVSPNTGELFF.

The chain's CDR3 is CASSARAGSISYNEQFF. The CDR3 DNA reads TGTGCCAGCAGTGCTCGAGCGGGTTCTATTTCCTACAATGAGCAGTTCTTC. This chain uses TRBV2 with TRBJ2-1, with D possibly being TRBD2 (6 bases). Germline CDR1 SNHLY, CDR2 FYNNEI. This CDR3 comprises 17 residues. Trimming cost V 4 bases and J 1 base, with 17 bases left between them.

This chain connects TRBV7-3 to TRBJ2-3; a possible D gene is TRBD2 (6 bases). Germline CDR1 and CDR2: SGHTA and FQGTGA. There are 14 residues in the CDR3. Trimming removed 5 bases from V and 2 bases from J, with 11 bases in between. The CDR3 region is CASSPAGYTDTQYF. Written as DNA, the CDR3 is TGTGCCAGCAGCCCTGCGGGGTACACAGATACGCAGTATTTT.

The rearrangement links TRBV29-1 to TRBJ2-3; D call uncertain. Germline-derived CDR1 and CDR2 are SQVTM and ANQGSEA. The V end was cut by 0 bases, the J end by 2 bases, with 15 bases between. The CDR3 consists of 16 residues. CDR3 bases: TGCAGCGTTGAAGATAGAGAGAGAAAGAACACAGATACGCAGTATTTT. It encodes CSVEDRERKNTDTQYF.

CDR3 coding DNA: TGCGCCAGCAGCGTAATGGGACTAGCACTAGCCTACGAGCAGTACTTC. Its protein product is CASSVMGLALAYEQYF. The gene calls are TRBV5-1 and TRBJ2-7; 9 bases line up with TRBD2. Germline CDR1 is SGHRS and CDR2 is YFSETQ. The CDR3 consists of 16 residues. Trimming removed 4 bases from V and 2 bases from J; junction bases left unmatched: 10.

The CDR3 protein is CASSYGQGADTQYF. CDR3 DNA sequence: TGCGCCAGCAGTTACGGACAGGGGGCAGATACGCAGTATTTT. V usage is TRBV5-1 and J usage is TRBJ2-3, with 10 bases fitting TRBD1. This CDR3 has 14 residues. V was clipped by 5 bases and J by 4 bases; unmatched bases: 4. The V gene's germline CDR1 is SGHRS and CDR2 YFSETQ.

This clone was detected only once. V is TRBV7-8 and J is TRBJ2-2; the match to TRBD2 covers 9 bases. Unmatched junction bases numbered 8, after V lost 8 bases and J lost 10 bases. This CDR3 is 13 amino acids long. CDR1 is SGHVS, CDR2 FQNEAQ, per germline. The CDR3 loop reads CASLTSGLEELFF. The CDR3, as DNA: TGTGCCAGCCTGACTAGCGGTCTGGAGGAGCTGTTTTTT.

The chain combines TRBV5-4 with TRBJ2-5, with D tentatively TRBD2 (6 bases). This CDR3 contains 16 residues. V was trimmed by 4 bases and J by 3 bases, leaving 19 bases between them. The V gene's germline CDR1 is SGHNT and CDR2 YYREEE (reference sequence). The CDR3 sequence: CASSGGRRGLEETQYF. CDR3 bases: TGTGCCAGCAGCGGGGGACGGAGGGGTCTGGAAGAGACCCAGTACTTC.

This rearrangement joins TRBV5-1 to TRBJ2-1, with 9 nucleotides matching TRBD1. Germline lookup yields CDR1 SGHRS and CDR2 YFSETQ. The junction had 6 bases not matched to a gene; V was cut back by 4 bases and J by 1 base. The CDR3 is 16 residues long. Written as DNA, the CDR3 is TGCGCCAGCAGCCTACGACAGGGGGGGTCCTACAATGAGCAGTTCTTC. This translates into CASSLRQGGSYNEQFF.

The chain is built from TRBV5-1 and TRBJ1-3; 7 nucleotides align to TRBD1. This CDR3 spans 16 amino acids. V trimming: 4 bases; J trimming: 2 bases; junction bases outside the gene matches: 9. Germline V gene lookup returns CDR1 SGHRS and CDR2 YFSETQ. CDR3 nucleotide sequence: TGCGCCAGCAGCGAGACAACAGGGGTGGCTGGAAACACCATATATTTT. Its protein is CASSETTGVAGNTIYF.

The chain's CDR3 is CASSKATNFKQGPYEQYF. DNA for the CDR3: TGTGCCAGCAGCAAAGCTACCAACTTCAAACAGGGCCCCTACGAGCAGTACTTC. J is TRBJ2-7 and V is TRBV21-1; the DNA was not used to check the table's D call, TRBD1. TRBV21-1 is recorded as a pseudogene. The CDR3 totals 18 residues.

V usage is TRBV4-1 and J usage is TRBJ1-4; no clear D gene. There are 18 residues in the CDR3. Germline lookup yields CDR1 MGHRA and CDR2 YSYEKL. V was trimmed by 1 base and J by 0 bases, leaving 15 bases between them. DNA of the CDR3: TGCGCCAGCAGCCAAGTGTGGGTCAGGTCTGCAACTAATGAAAAACTGTTTTTT. Translating gives CASSQVWVRSATNEKLFF.

As concerns this clone: Other DNA sequences in the same sample also yield this CDR3. The chain recombines TRBV11-1 with TRBJ2-7; D is perhaps TRBD1 (6 bases). This CDR3 has 14 residues. Germline V gene lookup returns CDR1 SGHAT and CDR2 FQDESV (reference sequence). With 8 bases removed from V and 2 bases from J, the gap between germline ends came to 16 bases. Here the CDR3 reads CASSLIQGTYEQYF. For the CDR3, the DNA is TGTGCCAGCTCACTGATACAGGGTACCTACGAGCAGTACTTC. Supplemented by reference TRBV11-1 and TRBJ2-7, the full variable domain reads EAEVAQSPRYKITEKSQAVAFWCDPISGHATLYWYRQILGQGPELLVQFQDESVVDDSQLPKDRFSAERLKGVDSTLKIQPAELGDSAMYLCASSLIQGTYEQYFGPGTRLTVT.

For this clone: The same CDR3 can be traced to other DNA sequences in this sample. The chain links TRBV5-1 to TRBJ2-7; 8 nucleotides match TRBD1. Trimming at V came to 0 bases and at J to 2 bases, leaving 4 bases not matched to a gene. In germline, CDR1 is SGHRS, CDR2 YFSETQ. The CDR3 consists of 15 residues. This CDR3 reads CASSLGGTGAYEQYF. DNA for the CDR3: TGCGCCAGCAGCTTGGGGGGGACAGGCGCCTACGAGCAGTACTTC.

The V gene is TRBV19, the J gene TRBJ2-6; D is perhaps TRBD2 (6 bases). Germline V gene data show CDR1 as LNHDA and CDR2 as SQIVND (reference sequence). CDR3 length equals 15 residues. The V end lost 4 bases, the J end lost 4 bases, and 11 bases lay between the germline ends. The CDR3 reads CASSTGSAGANVLTF. DNA for the CDR3: TGTGCCAGTAGTACCGGGAGCGCCGGGGCCAACGTCCTGACTTTC.

V usage is TRBV27 and J usage is TRBJ2-7; TRBD1 might be the D (5 bases). The CDR3 length is 14 residues. The germline V and J ends were trimmed by 6 bases and 5 bases, with 17 bases remaining between them. Germline lookup yields CDR1 MNHEY and CDR2 SMNVEV (reference sequence). The CDR3 nucleotides read TGTGCCAGCAGCCCCCCAGGGTCAAGACACGAGCAGTACTTC. Translating it yields CASSPPGSRHEQYF.

CDR3 in amino acids: CASSLGNSEQYF. The DNA for the CDR3 is TGTGCCAGCAGCTTAGGAAACTCCGAGCAGTACTTC. The chain combines TRBV7-9 with TRBJ2-7, with D unresolved. Between the trimmed V and J ends, which lost 1 base and 6 bases, there was a span of 7 bases. The V gene's germline CDR1 is SEHNR and CDR2 FQNEAQ (reference sequence). The CDR3 sequence is 12 residues long.

V gene TRBV6-4 combines with J gene TRBJ1-2, with unresolved D. CDR3 length equals 13 residues. V lost 2 bases to trimming and J lost 4 bases, with 8 bases between them. Germline V gene data show CDR1 as MRHNA and CDR2 as SNTAGT. Written as DNA, the CDR3 is TGTGCCAGCAGTGACGAGGAGGGCTATGGCTACACCTTC. Translation gives CASSDEEGYGYTF.

The genes are TRBV11-2 and TRBJ2-5; 13 positions agree with TRBD2. CDR1 is SGHAT, CDR2 FQNNGV, per germline. V dropped 5 bases and J dropped 4; count of bases not matched to a gene: 4. This CDR3 spans 15 amino acids. In nucleotides, the CDR3 is TGTGCCAGCAGCCCTGGACTAGCGGGGGTAGAGACCCAGTACTTC. The encoded protein is CASSPGLAGVETQYF.

The V gene is TRBV28, the J gene TRBJ1-1, with 7 bases that match TRBD1. CDR1 and CDR2 (germline): MDHEN, SYDVKM. There are 11 residues in the CDR3. With 5 bases clipped from V and 10 bases from J, the junction kept 4 bases outside the gene matches. CDR3 in amino acids: CASSVRDRAFF. The CDR3 DNA is TGTGCCAGCAGTGTCAGGGACAGAGCTTTCTTT.

The chain joins TRBV5-4 to TRBJ1-6; 7 nucleotides match TRBD1. This CDR3 has 15 residues. Trimming took 4 bases from V and 8 from J; bases not matched to a gene: 9. From germline, CDR1 is SGHNT and CDR2 YYREEE (reference sequence). CDR3 protein: CASSRAPGGDSPLHF. CDR3 bases: TGTGCCAGCAGCCGGGCGCCAGGGGGAGATTCACCCCTCCACTTT.